A single sample is the source of the 22 T cell receptor beta chains below, sequenced in a study of long-term antiretroviral therapy in people with HIV. Sequencing used immunoSEQ v3.0 at survey level. Data came from immunoSEQ multiplex PCR; TCRdb stores just in-frame clones and leaves some out. The table includes about 23,000 clones, roughly four fifths detected once. The source was unsorted PBMCs, collected 0.4 years after starting antiretroviral therapy. These TCRs come from a man between 45 and 60 years old with HIV.

This sequence joins TRBV28 and TRBJ2-2; 16 nucleotides line up with TRBD2. V dropped 0 bases and J dropped 6; count of bases not matched to a gene: 1. The CDR3 consists of 17 residues. From germline, CDR1 is MDHEN and CDR2 SYDVKM. As DNA, the CDR3 is TGTGCCAGCAGTTTATGGGGACTAGCGGGGGGGCCCGGGGAGCTGTTTTTT. Residues: CASSLWGLAGGPGELFF.

The chain employs TRBV5-1 and TRBJ2-1, with no clear D. Per the germline V gene, CDR1 is SGHRS and CDR2 is YFSETQ. The CDR3 consists of 11 residues. V was clipped by 0 bases and J by 9 bases, with 4 bases between them. The CDR3 here is CASSLAGEQFF. As DNA, the CDR3 is TGCGCCAGCAGCTTGGCCGGTGAGCAGTTCTTC. The full variable domain, in which reference TRBV5-1 and TRBJ2-1 provide the parts outside the CDR3, is KAGVTQTPRYLIKTRGQQVTLSCSPISGHRSVSWYQQTPGQGLQFLFEYFSETQRNKGNFPGRFSGRQFSNSRSEMNVSTLELGDSALYLCASSLAGEQFFGPGTRLTVL.

This chain links TRBV11-1 with TRBJ2-1, with 9 bases lining up with TRBD2. V was pared by 4 bases and J by 7 bases, with 8 bases of the junction left unmatched. This CDR3 is built from 15 residues. The germline V gene has CDR1 SGHAT and CDR2 FQDESV (reference sequence). Here the CDR3 reads CASSSGGAGGNEQFF. The CDR3 coding sequence is TGTGCCAGCAGCTCCGGGGGAGCGGGGGGTAATGAGCAGTTCTTC.

The chain has TRBV6-1 and TRBJ2-7; TRBD2 is a possible D gene (6 bases). Per germline, CDR1 MNHNS and CDR2 SASEGT. The CDR3 loop spans 16 amino acids. Trimming removed 4 bases at V and 0 bases at J, with 16 bases between. The CDR3 protein is CASSGARLGSSYEQYF. The CDR3 DNA is TGTGCCAGCAGTGGGGCCCGTCTCGGGAGCTCCTACGAGCAGTACTTC.

V gene TRBV10-3 combines with J gene TRBJ2-5; D gene unclear. Gene TRBJ2-7 matches the end of the DNA better, so the J call may be wrong. The germline V gene encodes CDR1 ENHRY and CDR2 SYGVKD. This CDR3 spans 12 amino acids. The CDR3 here is CATSDPSYEQYF. CDR3 in DNA: TGTGCCACCTCGGACCCATCTTACGAGCAGTACTTC.

This clone was seen a single time. CDR3 bases: TGTGCCAGCACTCCTCCGGGGGGTTCTGGACGGGCGGCTAACTATGGCTACACCTTC. Translated: CASTPPGGSGRAANYGYTF. The rearrangement uses TRBV7-2 and TRBJ1-2, with a possible D match to TRBD1 (5 bases). V dropped 7 bases and J dropped 0 bases, with 27 bases sitting between them. This CDR3 spans 19 amino acids. CDR1 is SGHTA and CDR2 is FQGNSA in the germline V gene. Full variable domain (remainder filled in from reference TRBV7-2 and TRBJ1-2): GAGVSQSPSNKVTEKGKDVELRCDPISGHTALYWYRQSLGQGLEFLIYFQGNSAPDKSGLPSDRFSAERTGGSVSTLTIQRTQQEDSAVYLCASTPPGGSGRAANYGYTFGSGTRLTVV.

The V gene is TRBV11-2, the J gene TRBJ2-1; D remains ambiguous. Trimming left V 1 base short and J 9 bases short, with 7 bases between. CDR1 is SGHAT, CDR2 FQNNGV, per germline. This CDR3 is built from 12 residues. In DNA, the CDR3 is TGTGCCAGCAGCTTAGGTGGTGGTGAGCAGTTCTTC. Protein sequence: CASSLGGGEQFF.

In this sample, this clone turned up once. J is TRBJ1-4 and V is TRBV7-9; D unclear. The CDR3 contains 12 residues. With 7 bases removed from V and 8 bases from J, the gap between germline ends came to 11 bases. Germline loops: CDR1 SEHNR, CDR2 FQNEAQ (reference sequence). The CDR3 region is CASKQPQEKLFF. The CDR3 DNA reads as TGTGCCAGCAAGCAGCCCCAAGAAAAACTGTTTTTT.

V usage is TRBV2 and J usage is TRBJ1-1, with D uncertain. Trimming took off 8 bases at V and 5 bases at J, with 15 bases between the two ends. Per germline, CDR1 SNHLY and CDR2 FYNNEI. The CDR3 has 13 residues. The CDR3 is CASYLEGWTEAFF. Here the CDR3 DNA reads TGTGCCAGCTATCTCGAGGGTTGGACTGAAGCTTTCTTT.

This chain uses TRBV7-2 with TRBJ2-7; D remains ambiguous. The V gene lost 0 bases and the J gene lost 5 bases, with 11 bases spanning the gap. The germline V gene has CDR1 SGHTA and CDR2 FQGNSA. The CDR3 has 14 amino acids. CDR3 nucleotides: TGTGCCAGCAGCTTAGCTAGGGATATGAACGAGCAGTACTTC. The encoded protein is CASSLARDMNEQYF.

This chain uses TRBV7-6 with TRBJ2-1; D is ambiguous. Germline-derived CDR1 and CDR2 are SGHVS and FNYEAQ. The CDR3 runs 13 residues. Trimming cost V 1 base and J 4 bases, with 5 bases left between them. The CDR3 reads CASSLGQYNEQFF. The CDR3 DNA follows: TGTGCCAGCAGCTTAGGCCAATACAATGAGCAGTTCTTC.

The CDR3 loop reads CASSEEGSKETQYF. The DNA for the CDR3 is TGCGCCAGCAGTGAAGAGGGTTCAAAAGAGACCCAGTACTTC. The V gene is TRBV10-1, the J gene TRBJ2-5; D may be TRBD2 (5 bases). V was cut by 3 bases and J by 3 bases, with 11 bases left in between. Germline loops: CDR1 WNHNN, CDR2 SYGVQD (reference sequence). The CDR3 totals 14 residues.

This clone was seen only once. The V gene is TRBV19, the J gene TRBJ2-7, with 9 bases matching TRBD1. The ends lost 3 bases at V and 3 bases at J; junction bases unmatched: 6. Germline CDR1 and CDR2: LNHDA and SQIVND (reference sequence). There are 15 residues in the CDR3. The DNA of the CDR3 is TGTGCCAGTAGTATCGCCGGACAGGGGTTCTACGAGCAGTACTTC. It translates to CASSIAGQGFYEQYF.

The V call is TRBV29-1, the J call TRBJ2-1; unclear D gene. This CDR3 has 12 amino acids. Trimming removed 6 bases from V and 9 bases from J, with 15 bases in between. Germline V CDR1 and CDR2: SQVTM, ANQGSEA. The CDR3 region has the DNA TGCAGCGTCCCCGGGCTTCGCACTGAGCAGTTCTTC. Amino acid sequence: CSVPGLRTEQFF.

The V call is TRBV23-1, the J call TRBJ1-4, with a possible D match to TRBD1 (5 bases). TRBV23-1 is an ORF for which the function is uncertain. Trimming removed 8 bases from V and 3 bases from J, with 19 bases in between. The CDR3 spans 16 residues. The CDR3 spells CASGQGGTSANEKLFF. CDR3 sequence (DNA): TGCGCCAGCGGGCAGGGAGGTACCAGTGCTAATGAAAAACTGTTTTTT.

The chain combines TRBV27 with TRBJ2-1; possible D gene TRBD1, 6 bases. From germline, CDR1 is MNHEY and CDR2 SMNVEV (reference sequence). V lost 4 bases and J 2 bases, leaving 12 bases between the germline ends. The CDR3 covers 15 residues. The DNA of the CDR3 is TGTGCCAGCAGTTACCCAGGGGTGCCCTACAATGAGCAGTTCTTC. Encoded protein: CASSYPGVPYNEQFF.

The rearrangement links TRBV28 to TRBJ1-3, with 7 bases fitting TRBD1. Germline CDR1 reads MDHEN; CDR2 reads SYDVKM. This CDR3 contains 12 residues. The ends lost 7 bases at V and 8 bases at J; junction bases unmatched: 5. This CDR3 reads CASKTGWDTIYF. The CDR3 region has the DNA TGTGCCAGCAAGACAGGGTGGGACACCATATATTTT.

The chain joins TRBV6-1 to TRBJ1-3; TRBD1 might be the D (6 bases). The germline V gene has CDR1 MNHNS and CDR2 SASEGT. V shed 4 bases and J shed 0 bases, with 22 bases lying between them. The CDR3 is made up of 19 amino acids. This CDR3 is CASSADGQLPPLSGNTIYF. In DNA, the CDR3 is TGTGCCAGCAGTGCTGATGGACAGCTTCCCCCTCTCTCTGGAAACACCATATATTTT.

The rearrangement uses TRBV28 and TRBJ1-5; maybe TRBD1 (5 bases). V was cut by 8 bases and J by 5 bases, with 13 bases left in between. CDR3 length: 13 residues. Germline V gene sequence: CDR1 MDHEN, CDR2 SYDVKM. The CDR3 region has the DNA TGTGCCAGCGACACAGGATCTCATCAGCCCCAGCATTTT. Encoded protein: CASDTGSHQPQHF.

V usage is TRBV12-5 and J usage is TRBJ2-7; D is ambiguous. The V gene lost 0 bases and the J gene lost 7 bases, with 19 bases spanning the gap. This CDR3 comprises 16 residues. Germline assignment: CDR1 LGHNT and CDR2 FRNRAP. The CDR3 DNA follows: TGTGCTAGTGGTTTGGTACAGACGGCGTTTGTGAGTGAGCAGTACTTC. It codes for CASGLVQTAFVSEQYF.

The genes are TRBV4-1 and TRBJ1-5; a weak D match, TRBD1 (5 bases). This CDR3 has 13 residues. V was cut by 3 bases and J by 4 bases, with 7 bases left in between. Germline CDR1 MGHRA, CDR2 YSYEKL. This CDR3 is CASSHGGNQPQHF. CDR3 in DNA: TGCGCCAGCAGCCATGGGGGGAATCAGCCCCAGCATTTT.

Only a few counts were recorded for this clone. This chain links TRBV5-1 with TRBJ1-2; weak D call: TRBD1 (5 bases). The V end lost 0 bases, the J end lost 8 bases, and 11 bases lay between the germline ends. The length of the CDR3 is 13 residues. Germline V lookup: CDR1 SGHRS, CDR2 YFSETQ. The CDR3 protein is CASSLAGRDGYTF. DNA of the CDR3: TGCGCCAGCAGCTTGGCCGGCAGGGACGGCTACACCTTC.